One and the same sample provided the 18 T cell receptor beta chains below, sequenced in a study of blood T cell repertoires in COVID-19. Only in-frame clones appear in the TCRdb table, and some are missing; sequencing was by immunoSEQ multiplex PCR. This table holds roughly 160,000 clones, about 90% found once. Sequences were obtained from PBMCs or T cells enriched from blood (not recorded which). These TCRs come from a woman between 50 and 59 years old who had recovered from COVID-19.

The chain joins TRBV19 to TRBJ1-2; perhaps TRBD1 as D (6 bases). This CDR3 is built from 17 residues. The V end was cut by 4 bases, the J end by 2 bases, with 20 bases between. Germline V gene sequence: CDR1 LNHDA, CDR2 SQIVND (reference sequence). The CDR3 DNA reads TGTGCCAGTAGTACGATCGATGGGACATCTATCAACTATGGCTACACCTTC. Amino acids: CASSTIDGTSINYGYTF.

The V and J genes are TRBV5-5 and TRBJ1-1; TRBD1 aligns across 7 bases. The CDR3 loop spans 15 amino acids. Germline CDR1 and CDR2: SGHKS and YYEKEE (reference sequence). With V trimmed by 4 bases and J by 5 bases, 11 bases remained unmatched. This CDR3 is CASSLPRTGLTEAFF. The CDR3 DNA is TGTGCCAGCAGCCTACCTCGGACAGGTCTTACTGAAGCTTTCTTT.

The J gene is TRBJ2-1, the V gene TRBV10-3; TRBD2 matches at 10 bases. Germline V CDR1 and CDR2: ENHRY, SYGVKD. Losses at the gene ends were 6 bases for V and 7 bases for J; bases not matched to a gene: 3. There are 13 residues in the CDR3. In DNA, the CDR3 is TGTGCCATCAGAAGCGGGAGGGAGAATGAGCAGTTCTTC. Amino acid sequence: CAIRSGRENEQFF.

V usage is TRBV7-2 and J usage is TRBJ2-2, with TRBD2 matching 14 bases. Trimming took 5 bases from V and 5 from J; bases not matched to a gene: 10. The CDR3 is made up of 18 amino acids. Germline lookup yields CDR1 SGHTA and CDR2 FQGNSA. CDR3 coding DNA: TGTGCCAGCAGCCGTGGACTAGCGGGAGGAGGAAGGACCGGGGAGCTGTTTTTT. This encodes CASSRGLAGGGRTGELFF.

V and J are TRBV6-5 and TRBJ1-1, with D maybe TRBD1 (5 bases). Trimming took off 8 bases at V and 8 bases at J, with 12 bases between the two ends. Germline V CDR1 and CDR2: MNHEY, SVGAGI. The length of the CDR3 is 11 residues. DNA for the CDR3: TGTGCCAGCGCGGTTGGGGCCGAAGCTTTCTTT. Protein sequence: CASAVGAEAFF.

The rearrangement uses TRBV20-1 and TRBJ2-1; D is ambiguous. CDR3 size: 14 residues. Germline V gene data show CDR1 as DFQATT and CDR2 as SNEGSKA (reference sequence). V was trimmed by 3 bases and J by 5 bases, leaving 14 bases between them. The CDR3 reads CSASLPVRNNEQFF. Here the CDR3 DNA reads TGCAGTGCTAGTCTCCCAGTCAGGAACAATGAGCAGTTCTTC.

This chain connects TRBV19 to TRBJ1-4; TRBD1 agrees at 9 bases. Trimming removed 1 base from V and 4 bases from J; junction bases left unmatched: 1. CDR1 and CDR2 (germline): LNHDA, SQIVND (reference sequence). CDR3 length equals 15 residues. The DNA for the CDR3 is TGTGCCAGTAGTATAGGGGACAGGGATAATGAAAAACTGTTTTTT. It translates to CASSIGDRDNEKLFF.

V and J are TRBV10-3 and TRBJ2-7; 8 bases fit TRBD2. The CDR3 has 15 amino acids. Trimming took 7 bases from V and 4 from J; bases not matched to a gene: 12. CDR1 ENHRY and CDR2 SYGVKD come from the germline V gene. In DNA, the CDR3 is TGTGCCATCACCGATCCGGGACTAGTGAGGTACGAGCAGTACTTC. Translating gives CAITDPGLVRYEQYF.

V usage is TRBV21-1 and J usage is TRBJ2-7; the table's D call of TRBD1 was not tested on the DNA. TRBV21-1 is listed as a pseudogene. This CDR3 comprises 17 residues. The CDR3: CASSKAGHLRISYEQYF. The CDR3 nucleotides are TGTGCCAGCAGCAAAGCCGGACACCTACGGATTTCCTACGAGCAGTACTTC.

The rearrangement links TRBV28 to TRBJ2-2, with D possibly being TRBD1 (5 bases). CDR3 length equals 16 residues. Germline V gene lookup returns CDR1 MDHEN and CDR2 SYDVKM. The germline V and J ends were trimmed by 4 bases and 6 bases, with 18 bases remaining between them. Written as DNA, the CDR3 is TGTGCCAGCAGTTCGCAGGGCCTAGGCGGTTCCGGGGAGCTGTTTTTT. This translates into CASSSQGLGGSGELFF.

This chain connects TRBV28 to TRBJ1-2, with a weak D call TRBD1 (6 bases). Germline CDR1 reads MDHEN; CDR2 reads SYDVKM. Trimming removed 6 bases at V and 0 bases at J, with 20 bases between. The CDR3 extends over 17 amino acids. The CDR3 spells CASSLSGGRAPNYGYTF. For the CDR3, the DNA is TGTGCCAGCAGCCTTTCCGGGGGGCGGGCCCCTAACTATGGCTACACCTTC.

The rearrangement links TRBV30 to TRBJ1-1, with D perhaps TRBD1 (5 bases). The germline V gene encodes CDR1 GTSNPN and CDR2 SVGIG (reference sequence). V lost 2 bases, J lost 6 bases, and 13 bases lay in between. The CDR3 has 13 amino acids. Here the CDR3 DNA reads TGTGCCTGGAGTTTCTCGGGGGACGCTGAAGCTTTCTTT. It yields the protein CAWSFSGDAEAFF.

V and J are TRBV3-1 (or the pseudogene TRBV3-2) and TRBJ2-7; 8 nucleotides line up with TRBD2. Unmatched junction bases numbered 9, after V lost 1 base and J lost 7 bases. The CDR3 is made up of 15 amino acids. Germline values: CDR1 LGHDT, CDR2 YNNKEL (reference sequence). DNA of the CDR3: TGTGCCAGCAGCCAAGCTCCGGGAGGGCCGCGAGAGCAGTACTTC. Protein product: CASSQAPGGPREQYF.

This chain links TRBV30 with TRBJ1-6; TRBD1 might be the D (6 bases). The CDR3 contains 16 residues. CDR1 and CDR2 from the germline V gene are GTSNPN and SVGIG (reference sequence). V gave up 4 bases and J gave up 5 bases, with 18 bases separating them. CDR3: CAWTTGIGTNNSPLHF. CDR3 bases: TGTGCCTGGACAACAGGGATTGGGACCAATAATTCACCCCTCCACTTT.

This chain links TRBV9 with TRBJ1-3; D might be TRBD1 (6 bases). V lost 0 bases to trimming and J lost 6 bases, with 13 bases between them. The germline V gene has CDR1 SGDLS and CDR2 YYNGEE. The CDR3 loop spans 15 amino acids. The CDR3 DNA follows: TGTGCCAGCAGCGTAGAGAGGGGGGGTGAAAACACCATATATTTT. Translating it yields CASSVERGGENTIYF.

For this clone: Relative to the germline gene, one junction end is altered; a read error may explain this. The chain links TRBV20-1 to TRBJ2-1, with D unresolved. The V gene's germline CDR1 is DFQATT and CDR2 SNEGSKA (reference sequence). This CDR3 contains 11 residues. This CDR3 reads CRVVAANEQFF. The DNA of the CDR3 is TGTCGGGTCGTAGCAGCCAATGAGCAGTTCTTC.

The chain combines TRBV7-2 with TRBJ2-5, with 7 positions matching TRBD2. The length of the CDR3 is 15 residues. Germline CDR1 and CDR2: SGHTA and FQGNSA. Trimming cost V 2 bases and J 5 bases; bases outside gene matches: 8. Here the CDR3 reads CASSLLRERQETQYF. DNA of the CDR3: TGTGCCAGCAGCTTATTGCGGGAGAGGCAGGAGACCCAGTACTTC.

The chain combines TRBV7-8 with TRBJ1-1, with D possibly TRBD1 on 6 matching bases. The CDR3 is made up of 14 amino acids. Germline V gene data show CDR1 as SGHVS and CDR2 as FQNEAQ. Trimming removed 4 bases at V and 1 base at J, with 10 bases between. The CDR3, as DNA: TGTGCCAGCAGCTGGGCACAGGGGAACACTGAAGCTTTCTTT. Protein product: CASSWAQGNTEAFF.